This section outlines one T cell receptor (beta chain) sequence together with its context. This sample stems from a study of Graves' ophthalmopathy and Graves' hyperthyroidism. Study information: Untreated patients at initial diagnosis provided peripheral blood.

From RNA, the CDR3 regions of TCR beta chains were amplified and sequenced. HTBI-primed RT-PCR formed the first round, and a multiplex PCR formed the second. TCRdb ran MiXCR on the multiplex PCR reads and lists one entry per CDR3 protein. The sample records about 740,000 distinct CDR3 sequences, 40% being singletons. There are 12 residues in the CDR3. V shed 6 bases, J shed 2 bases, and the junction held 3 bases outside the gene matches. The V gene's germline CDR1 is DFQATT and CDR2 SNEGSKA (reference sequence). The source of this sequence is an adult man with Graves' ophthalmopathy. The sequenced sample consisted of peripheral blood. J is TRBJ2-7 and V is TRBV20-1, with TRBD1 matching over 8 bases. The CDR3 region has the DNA TGCAGTGCCGCGGACAGGGCCTACGAGCAGTACTTC. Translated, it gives CSAADRAYEQYF.